This TCR beta chain was sequenced during a study of cytomegalovirus exposure and HLA in healthy donors. Findings and limits, study-wide: A missense DCLRE1C variant was associated with V- and J-gene trimming of TCR beta chains in a later analysis, and an independent cohort replicated the association.

The CDR3 runs 19 residues. The PCR ran on 60 Vbeta and 13 Jbeta primers. Here immunoSEQ multiplex PCR was the method, and the copy in TCRdb shows in-frame clones only, minus some. This sample has approximately 120,000 clones; about 80% occur once, and the top ten carry around 3.9%. This clone was seen a handful of times. Its cognate antigen is unknown. The sample taken for sequencing was PBMCs. The clonotype comes from a man aged 40-49 years in good health and CMV-seronegative. J is TRBJ1-5 and V is TRBV21-1; the D segment call TRBD1 is taken from the table without a DNA check. TRBV21-1 represents a pseudogene. The CDR3 sequence: CASSKEGTGVLSSNQPQHF. DNA of the CDR3: TGTGCCAGCAGCAAAGAAGGGACAGGGGTCCTTTCGAGCAATCAGCCCCAGCATTTT.